Each of the 9 T cell receptor beta chains below was sequenced from the same sample in a study of T-cell reconstitution after alpha-beta-depleted transplantation in children. Unique molecular identifiers featured in how the TCRbeta library was prepared. From the PCR reads, TCRdb called clonotypes with MiXCR, one entry per CDR3 protein. The sample lists 200,000 to 250,000 distinct CDR3 sequences; under 13% were seen once. The source was PBMCs, collected before TCRalphabeta/CD19-depleted stem cell transplant. These TCRs come from a child younger than two with acute myeloid leukemia, due to receive a stem cell transplant.

This clonotype occurred many times. The rearrangement links TRBV6-1 to TRBJ1-6; the match to TRBD1 covers 11 bases. The CDR3 has 16 amino acids. With V trimmed by 7 bases and J by 9 bases, 11 bases remained unmatched. In germline, CDR1 is MNHNS, CDR2 SASEGT. DNA of the CDR3: TGTGCCAGCAAAGCCGGGACAGGGGGAATAATTTCACCCCTCCACTTT. This gives the protein CASKAGTGGIISPLHF.

V gene TRBV18 combines with J gene TRBJ2-7, with no clear D. In germline, CDR1 is KGHSH, CDR2 LQKENI. Between the trimmed V and J ends, which lost 2 bases and 2 bases, there was a span of 7 bases. CDR3 length: 13 amino acids. The CDR3 region is CASSPAHTYEQYF. The CDR3 DNA follows: TGTGCCAGCTCACCAGCGCATACCTACGAGCAGTACTTC.

This clonotype was seen repeatedly, ten times or more. The chain employs TRBV5-1 and TRBJ2-1; 7 nucleotides align to TRBD1. J was trimmed by 6 bases and V by 3 bases; bases with no gene match: 3. Germline CDR1 is SGHRS and CDR2 is YFSETQ. The length of the CDR3 is 13 residues. Here the CDR3 DNA reads TGCGCCAGCAGCTCCGACAGGGCCAATGAGCAGTTCTTC. Amino acids: CASSSDRANEQFF.

This clonotype occurred many times. The chain recombines TRBV29-1 with TRBJ1-2; D gene ambiguous. V lost 4 bases, J lost 8 bases, and 11 bases lay in between. Germline values: CDR1 SQVTM, CDR2 ANQGSEA. This CDR3 region has 11 residues. This CDR3 reads CSVGPSGGYTF. The CDR3 DNA sequence: TGCAGCGTTGGCCCCTCTGGGGGCTACACCTTC.

V gene TRBV7-8 combines with J gene TRBJ2-5, with 12 bases fitting TRBD2. Germline loops: CDR1 SGHVS, CDR2 FQNEAQ. This CDR3 comprises 15 residues. V lost 7 bases and J lost 5; bases outside the gene matches: 8. CDR3 coding DNA: TGTGCCAGCACCCTAGCGGGGGGGCCGGGGGAGACCCAGTACTTC. This codes for CASTLAGGPGETQYF.

The genes are TRBV6-4 and TRBJ2-1; TRBD2 aligns across 10 bases. This CDR3 region has 15 residues. In germline, CDR1 is MRHNA, CDR2 SNTAGT. J gave up 6 bases and V 5 bases, and 7 bases lay outside the gene matches. This chain's CDR3 is CASSPSGGASNEQFF. CDR3 nucleotide sequence: TGTGCCAGCAGTCCCAGCGGGGGGGCCTCCAATGAGCAGTTCTTC.

This clonotype was seen ten or more times. The gene calls are TRBV12-3 or TRBV12-4 and TRBJ2-4, with a weak D call TRBD2 (5 bases). The CDR3 contains 15 residues. V gave up 6 bases and J gave up 4 bases, with 16 bases separating them. This CDR3 reads CASRPVWGEKNIQYF. CDR3 DNA: TGTGCCAGCAGACCGGTCTGGGGAGAAAAAAACATTCAGTACTTC.

On this clonotype: A clone one base away is much larger, so this may be a read error. The chain couples TRBV7-7 to TRBJ2-1; 11 bases line up with TRBD2. CDR3 length equals 16 residues. Germline V CDR1 and CDR2: SSHAT, FNYEAQ (reference sequence). Here the CDR3 DNA reads TGTGTCAGCAGCTCCACTAGCGGGAGCGCCTACAATGAGCAGTTCTTC. Protein: CVSSSTSGSAYNEQFF.

There are many counts of this clonotype. The chain couples TRBV5-4 to TRBJ2-1; possibly TRBD2 for D (6 bases). Trimming cost V 3 bases and J 7 bases, with 17 bases left between them. Germline V gene data show CDR1 as SGHNT and CDR2 as YYREEE (reference sequence). This CDR3 has 15 residues. CDR3 amino acids: CASSSGGAGRNEQFF. The CDR3 DNA is TGTGCCAGCAGCTCTGGAGGGGCAGGGAGGAATGAGCAGTTCTTC.